The rows below give T cell receptor beta chains drawn from one sample of a study of shared clonotypes between healthy human individuals. Only in-frame clones appear in the TCRdb table, and some are missing; sequencing was by immunoSEQ multiplex PCR. The table lists about 2.2 million clones, roughly 93% of them singletons, with about 1.6% in the top ten. What was sequenced was naive CD8+ T cells from PBMCs. These receptors all come from a man between 18 and 35 years old in good health. Some clones in this sample may be carry-over from other donors' samples. Both conserved end residues are part of each CDR3. D genes are given only for firm matches. The size of a clone is reported for some rows only, either as once, few or many, or as a class for expanded clones.

D gene,clone size,J gene,V gene,CDR3 protein,CDR3 DNA
TRBD1,-,TRBJ2-7,TRBV27,CASSFSSGDRGVYEQYF,TGTGCCAGCAGTTTTTCTTCCGGGGACAGGGGGGTATACGAGCAGTACTTC
-,-,TRBJ2-7,TRBV29-1,CSVPRASAAYEQYF,TGCAGCGTACCCCGGGCTAGCGCGGCCTACGAGCAGTACTTC
TRBD2,-,TRBJ2-3,TRBV7-8,CASRGPGLPSGDTQYF,TGTGCCAGCAGAGGCCCGGGACTACCCTCCGGAGATACGCAGTATTTT
TRBD1,-,TRBJ1-1,TRBV5-6,CASSRPGQRILNTEAFF,TGTGCCAGCAGCCGCCCGGGACAGAGGATTTTGAACACTGAAGCTTTCTTT
-,once,TRBJ2-5,TRBV9,CASSVGGRQETQYF,TGTGCCAGCAGCGTAGGTGGCAGACAAGAGACCCAGTACTTC
-,-,TRBJ2-1,TRBV7-3,CASSFTNTGLEQFF,TGTGCCAGCAGCTTCACAAATACAGGGCTTGAGCAGTTCTTC
TRBD1,-,TRBJ2-3,TRBV19,CASSIWAGGGTDTQYF,TGTGCCAGTAGTATTTGGGCAGGGGGCGGCACAGATACGCAGTATTTT
-,-,TRBJ2-2,TRBV21-1,CASSNTHRGGRELFF,TGTGCCAGCAGCAACACTCATCGCGGGGGAAGGGAGCTGTTTTTT
-,-,TRBJ2-1,TRBV5-8,CASSHGTGEQFF,TGTGCCAGCAGCCACGGTACAGGTGAGCAGTTCTTC
-,-,TRBJ2-5,TRBV4-1,CASSQLKLDSEETQYF,TGCGCCAGCAGCCAACTTAAGCTGGACAGCGAAGAGACCCAGTACTTC
-,-,TRBJ1-1,TRBV29-1,CSVEPIRKANTEAFF,TGCAGCGTTGAACCCATCCGGAAAGCAAACACTGAAGCTTTCTTT
TRBD2,-,TRBJ2-1,TRBV6-4,CASSLLAGGPGEQFF,TGTGCCAGCAGTTTACTAGCGGGAGGGCCAGGTGAGCAGTTCTTC
-,-,TRBJ1-2,TRBV5-4,CASTKFTNYGYTF,TGTGCCAGCACGAAATTCACAAACTATGGCTACACCTTC
-,once,TRBJ2-1,TRBV7-8,CASSLAPYSYNEQFF,TGTGCCAGCAGCTTAGCGCCCTACTCCTACAATGAGCAGTTCTTC
-,-,TRBJ1-1,TRBV10-3,CAISFDLRGSEAFF,TGTGCCATCAGTTTTGACTTACGGGGGAGTGAAGCTTTCTTT
-,-,TRBJ2-1,TRBV29-1,CSVTKGAGIYNEQFF,TGCAGCGTGACGAAAGGGGCGGGGATCTACAATGAGCAGTTCTTC
-,-,TRBJ2-7,TRBV16,CASSRPSYEQYF,TGTGCCAGCAGCCGTCCATCCTACGAGCAGTACTTC
TRBD2,-,TRBJ2-5,TRBV7-2,CASSRSILAGAPQETQYF,TGTGCCAGCAGCCGATCTATACTAGCGGGAGCGCCGCAAGAGACCCAGTACTTC
-,-,TRBJ1-1,TRBV30,CAWSGGNTEAFF,TGTGCCTGGAGTGGTGGGAACACTGAAGCTTTCTTT
TRBD1,-,TRBJ1-2,TRBV29-1,CSAWDSENYGYTF,TGCAGCGCATGGGACAGCGAAAACTATGGCTACACCTTC
TRBD1,-,TRBJ2-1,TRBV29-1,CSVDTGDSYNEQFF,TGCAGCGTTGATACAGGGGATTCCTACAATGAGCAGTTCTTC
-,-,TRBJ2-6,TRBV7-6,CASSPDRDSGANVLTF,TGTGCCAGCAGCCCGGACAGAGACTCTGGGGCCAACGTCCTGACTTTC
-,-,TRBJ2-2,TRBV11-3,CASSLSSSGELFF,TGTGCCAGCAGCTTATCTAGTTCCGGGGAGCTGTTTTTT
TRBD1,once,TRBJ2-1,TRBV4-1,CASSQGRIPGGAEQFF,TGCGCCAGCAGCCAGGGGAGAATACCAGGGGGCGCCGAGCAGTTCTTC
-,-,TRBJ2-1,TRBV11-1,CASSPQAGPEQFF,TGTGCCAGCAGCCCACAGGCAGGACCTGAGCAGTTCTTC
-,-,TRBJ1-2,TRBV6-1,CASSADSSFLANYGYTF,TGTGCCAGCAGTGCGGACAGCTCATTCCTAGCTAACTATGGCTACACCTTC